Included here is one T cell receptor beta chain sequence, with context. Assay: immunoSEQ multiplex PCR; the TCRdb copy retains only in-frame clones and omits some. This sample carries around 22,000 clones, about two thirds of them seen once, and the ten largest clones take around 19%. This specimen comes from a study of sequential checkpoint blockade in melanoma. Study-level background: Patients were randomized 1:1 to nivolumab-then-ipilimumab or ipilimumab-then-nivolumab first-line. Maintenance nivolumab came after either treatment sequence.

CDR1 MRHNA and CDR2 SNTAGT come from the germline V gene. This CDR3 comprises 13 residues. Trimming removed 3 bases at V and 5 bases at J, with 8 bases between. Treatment denoted: randomized to nivolumab then ipilimumab (arm A) or the reverse (arm B). No patient had prior DNA-damaging chemotherapy. PBMC sorting kept live CD3+CD8+ cells without CD19 or CD56. The V call is TRBV6-4, the J call TRBJ2-4; the D gene is possibly TRBD1 (6 bases). The sample in question was CD8+ T cells sorted from blood (inferred from file names), obtained from a patient given nivolumab and ipilimumab in sequence. The TCR comes from a human donor with melanoma. This chain's CDR3 is CASSEGAQNIQYF. CDR3 sequence (DNA): TGTGCCAGCAGTGAGGGGGCGCAAAACATTCAGTACTTC.